What follows are 2 T cell receptor beta chains derived from one specimen sequenced in a study of blood T cell repertoires in COVID-19. The method was immunoSEQ multiplex PCR; TCRdb's version includes in-frame clones alone and lacks a portion of them. Found here are about 92,000 clones, roughly 75% of them singletons; the top ten hold about 8.4%. Specimen: peripheral blood. The receptors were gathered from a man aged 50-59 years who had recovered from COVID-19.

This chain joins TRBV27 and TRBJ2-7, with unresolved D. The germline gives CDR1 MNHEY, CDR2 SMNVEV (reference sequence). CDR3 length: 13 residues. Trimming stripped 6 bases from V and 0 bases from J, with 9 bases between. The CDR3 here is CASRRLLSYEQYF. In nucleotides, the CDR3 is TGTGCCAGCAGGAGACTTCTCTCCTACGAGCAGTACTTC.

The V call is TRBV11-2, the J call TRBJ1-5, with a possible D match to TRBD1 (6 bases). Per the germline V gene, CDR1 is SGHAT and CDR2 is FQNNGV. Trimming pared 2 bases from V and 4 bases from J, leaving 15 bases between. CDR3 size: 16 residues. Here the CDR3 DNA reads TGTGCCAGCAGCTTATCGGAACAGGGACGAAATCAGCCCCAGCATTTT. It translates to CASSLSEQGRNQPQHF.